This TCR beta chain comes out of a study of glioma-infiltrating T cells. There are many counts of this clonotype. The antigen remains unidentified. Trimming cost V 6 bases and J 5 bases; bases outside gene matches: 3. Germline CDR1 is DFQATT and CDR2 is SNEGSKA (reference sequence). The CDR3 runs 13 residues. Study-level points and caveats: Only very few CDR3 sequences appeared in both tissue and blood. Non-neoplastic patients had below-expected tissue-blood divergence, while all gliomas exceeded expectation.

TCR alpha and beta CDR3 regions were amplified from RNA using iRepertoire nested multiplex PCR. For one-step reverse transcription and amplification, about 85-400 ng of tissue mRNA or PBMC total RNA was used. MiXCR was run by TCRdb on the multiplex PCR reads, yielding one entry per CDR3 protein. The sample includes 100,000 to 150,000 distinct CDR3 sequences, roughly 25% of them seen just once. This sequence was found in a human donor with low-grade glioma or glioblastoma, undergoing nonglioma brain surgery, or in good health (not recorded which). The gene calls are TRBV20-1 and TRBJ2-5, with TRBD2 identical over 13 bases. Sequenced input: glioma tissue, nonneoplastic brain tissue, or PBMCs (not recorded which). Here the CDR3 reads CSARTSGSETQYF. In DNA, the CDR3 is TGCAGTGCGAGGACTAGCGGGAGTGAGACCCAGTACTTC.